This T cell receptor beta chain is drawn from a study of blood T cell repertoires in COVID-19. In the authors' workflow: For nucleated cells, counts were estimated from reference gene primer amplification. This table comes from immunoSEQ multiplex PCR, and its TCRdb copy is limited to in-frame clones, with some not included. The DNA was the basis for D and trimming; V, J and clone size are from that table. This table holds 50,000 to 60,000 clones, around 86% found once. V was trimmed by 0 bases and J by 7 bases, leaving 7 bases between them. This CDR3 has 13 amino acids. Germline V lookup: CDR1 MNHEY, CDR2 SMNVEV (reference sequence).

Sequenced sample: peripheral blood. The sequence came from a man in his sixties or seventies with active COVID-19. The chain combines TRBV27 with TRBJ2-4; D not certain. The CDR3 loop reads CASSLSIRNIQYF. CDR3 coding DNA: TGTGCCAGCAGTTTATCGATACGGAACATTCAGTACTTC.